The present entry profiles one T cell receptor (beta chain) with its context. The source of the sample is a study of blood T cell repertoires in COVID-19. Study information: Acute and convalescent COVID-19 samples came from the United States, Italy and Spain. In each case, the material was cDNA or gDNA derived from T cells, B-cell-depleted T cells, or PBMCs.

Original handling: Cell counts per sample came from amplifying reference gene primers. The data were produced by immunoSEQ multiplex PCR, yet TCRdb's version contains in-frame clones alone and is incomplete. Clone size and V and J calls were adopted from that table, with D and trimming inferred from the DNA. The table lists about 350,000 clones, roughly nine tenths of them singletons. Enrolled during active infection, Seattle patients were then followed longitudinally. Trimming cost V 5 bases and J 8 bases, with 12 bases left between them. The CDR3 runs to 12 residues. Germline CDR1 reads SGHVS; CDR2 reads FQNEAQ.

The chain couples TRBV7-8 to TRBJ1-1, with a tentative D call TRBD1 (5 bases). This receptor was taken from a woman between 55 and 75 years old with COVID-19, enrolled during active disease. Sequenced sample: peripheral blood. CDR3 bases: TGTGCCAGCAGCGAAGACAGAAACGAAGCTTTCTTT. As protein: CASSEDRNEAFF.